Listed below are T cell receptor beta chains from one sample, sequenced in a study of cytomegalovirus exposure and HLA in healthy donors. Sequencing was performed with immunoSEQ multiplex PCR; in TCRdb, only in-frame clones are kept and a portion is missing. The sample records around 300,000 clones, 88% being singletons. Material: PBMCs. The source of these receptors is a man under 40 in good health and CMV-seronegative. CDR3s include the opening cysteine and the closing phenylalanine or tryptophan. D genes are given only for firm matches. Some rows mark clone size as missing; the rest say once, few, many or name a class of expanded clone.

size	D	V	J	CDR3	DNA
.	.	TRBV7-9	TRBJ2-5	CASSPGLDQETQYF	TGTGCCAGCAGCCCAGGACTGGATCAAGAGACCCAGTACTTC
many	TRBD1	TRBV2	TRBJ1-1	CARQTGLNTEAFF	TGTGCCCGCCAGACAGGGTTGAACACTGAAGCTTTCTTT
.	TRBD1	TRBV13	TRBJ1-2	CASSPVGQAVNYGYTF	TGTGCCAGCAGCCCTGTCGGACAGGCAGTCAACTATGGCTACACCTTC
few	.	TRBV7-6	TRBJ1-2	CASSPPTGGYTF	TGTGCCAGCAGCCCCCCAACAGGTGGCTACACCTTC
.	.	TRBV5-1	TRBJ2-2	CASSDSPGELFF	TGCGCCAGCAGCGATAGTCCCGGGGAGCTGTTTTTT
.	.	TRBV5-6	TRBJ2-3	CASSLGLEDTQYF	TGTGCCAGCAGCTTGGGACTAGAGGATACGCAGTATTTT
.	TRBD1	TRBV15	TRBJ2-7	CATGDRANRYEQYF	TGTGCCACCGGCGACAGGGCAAATCGCTACGAGCAGTACTTC
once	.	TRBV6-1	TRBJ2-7	CASSRFGYQVDEQYF	TGTGCCAGCAGCCGGTTTGGGTACCAGGTCGACGAGCAGTACTTC
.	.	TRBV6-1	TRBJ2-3	CASSAQVGWGRTDTQYF	TGTGCCAGCAGTGCCCAGGTGGGGTGGGGGCGCACAGATACGCAGTATTTT
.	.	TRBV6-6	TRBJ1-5	CASSLQYSNQPQHF	TGTGCCAGCAGTTTACAGTATAGCAATCAGCCCCAGCATTTT
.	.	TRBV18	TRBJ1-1	CASSPREGFGTEAFF	TGTGCCAGCTCCCCGCGGGAGGGGTTCGGCACTGAAGCTTTCTTT
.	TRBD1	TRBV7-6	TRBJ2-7	CASSLSSTGTYEQYF	TGTGCCAGCAGCCTTTCTTCGACAGGGACCTACGAGCAGTACTTC
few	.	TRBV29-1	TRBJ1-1	CSVGHYSTEAFF	TGCAGCGTGGGACATTACAGCACTGAAGCTTTCTTT
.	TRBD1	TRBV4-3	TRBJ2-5	CASSVGTGEGETQYF	TGCGCCAGCAGCGTCGGGACAGGGGAAGGGGAGACCCAGTACTTC
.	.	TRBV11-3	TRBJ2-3	CASSLGLVDTDTQYF	TGTGCCAGCAGCCTGGGACTGGTAGACACAGATACGCAGTATTTT
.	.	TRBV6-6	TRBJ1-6	CASSYSGGDSPLHF	TGTGCCAGCAGTTACTCCGGGGGGGATTCACCCCTCCACTTT
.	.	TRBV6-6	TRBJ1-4	CASSYSTRAVGLFF	TGTGCCAGCAGTTACTCGACCAGGGCGGTTGGACTGTTTTTT
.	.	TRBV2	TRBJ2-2	CAIMRRGARSTGELFF	TGTGCCATAATGCGCAGGGGTGCCCGGAGCACCGGGGAGCTGTTTTTT
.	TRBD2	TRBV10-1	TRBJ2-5	CASSEGSGGPTQYF	TGCGCCAGCAGTGAAGGGAGCGGGGGGCCAACCCAGTACTTC
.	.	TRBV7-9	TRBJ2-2	CASSSSGELFF	TGTGCCAGCAGCTCTAGCGGGGAGCTGTTTTTT
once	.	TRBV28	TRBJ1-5	CASREGERGSNQPQHF	TGTGCCAGCCGCGAAGGAGAGAGGGGGTCCAATCAGCCCCAGCATTTT
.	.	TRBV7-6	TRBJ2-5	CASSVEGETQYF	TGTGCCAGCAGCGTAGAGGGGGAGACCCAGTACTTC
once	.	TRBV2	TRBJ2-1	CASSEAGPGINEQFF	TGTGCCAGCAGTGAGGCGGGACCGGGGATCAATGAGCAGTTCTTC
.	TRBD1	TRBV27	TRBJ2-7	CASSLSTGGYEQYF	TGTGCCAGCAGTTTATCGACAGGGGGCTACGAGCAGTACTTC
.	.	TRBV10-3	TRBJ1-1	CAISEWQMNTEAFF	TGTGCCATCAGTGAATGGCAGATGAACACTGAAGCTTTCTTT
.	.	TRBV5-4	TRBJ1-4	CASSFGGLNEKLFF	TGTGCCAGCAGCTTCGGAGGGCTTAATGAAAAACTGTTTTTT
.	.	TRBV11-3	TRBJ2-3	CASSLQGLSTDTQYF	TGTGCCAGCAGCTTACAGGGGCTTAGCACAGATACGCAGTATTTT
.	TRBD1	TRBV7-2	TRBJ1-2	CASSLGGQNYGYTF	TGTGCCAGCAGCTTAGGGGGACAGAACTATGGCTACACCTTC
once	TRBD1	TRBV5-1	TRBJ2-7	CASSTGQGSYEQYF	TGCGCCAGCAGCACGGGACAGGGCTCCTACGAGCAGTACTTC
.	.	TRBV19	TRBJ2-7	CASSIERSYEQYF	TGTGCCAGTAGTATAGAACGGTCCTACGAGCAGTACTTC
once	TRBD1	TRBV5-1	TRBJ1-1	CASSLDRGPMNTEAFF	TGCGCCAGCAGCTTGGACAGGGGGCCCATGAACACTGAAGCTTTCTTT
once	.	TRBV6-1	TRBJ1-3	CASSDRAAGNTIYF	TGTGCCAGCAGTGACAGGGCGGCTGGAAACACCATATATTTT
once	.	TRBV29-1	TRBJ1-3	CSVATGWEGNTIYF	TGCAGCGTCGCAACAGGGTGGGAAGGAAACACCATATATTTT
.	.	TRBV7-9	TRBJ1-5	CASSLGGGNQPQHF	TGTGCCAGCAGCTTAGGCGGTGGCAATCAGCCCCAGCATTTT
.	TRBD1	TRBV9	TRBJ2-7	CASSVGGQSSYEQYF	TGTGCCAGCAGCGTAGGGGGACAGAGCTCCTACGAGCAGTACTTC
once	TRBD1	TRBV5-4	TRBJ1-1	CASRAGGSTEAFF	TGTGCCAGCAGGGCAGGGGGCTCCACTGAAGCTTTCTTT
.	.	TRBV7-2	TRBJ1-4	CASSLDRAMLFF	TGTGCCAGCAGCTTAGACAGAGCTATGCTGTTTTTT
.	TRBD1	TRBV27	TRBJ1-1	CASRIQGAPTEAFF	TGTGCCAGCAGGATTCAGGGGGCCCCTACTGAAGCTTTCTTT
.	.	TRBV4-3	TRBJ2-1	CASSQLEVGAGYNEQFF	TGCGCCAGCAGCCAGCTCGAAGTGGGGGCCGGTTACAATGAGCAGTTCTTC
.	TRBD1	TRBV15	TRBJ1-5	CATSRGEAGTGRRQPQHF	TGTGCCACCAGCAGAGGTGAAGCCGGGACAGGGAGACGACAGCCCCAGCATTTT
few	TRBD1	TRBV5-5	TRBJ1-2	CASSVQGEHYGYTF	TGTGCCAGCAGCGTACAGGGGGAACACTATGGCTACACCTTC
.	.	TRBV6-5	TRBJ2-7	CASRNRASSYEQYF	TGTGCCAGCAGAAACAGGGCCAGCTCCTACGAGCAGTACTTC
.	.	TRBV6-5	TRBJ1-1	CASSPQAAYEAFF	TGTGCCAGCAGCCCACAGGCCGCCTATGAAGCTTTCTTT
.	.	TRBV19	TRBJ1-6	CASSPSYNSPLHF	TGTGCCAGTAGTCCTTCTTATAATTCACCCCTCCACTTT
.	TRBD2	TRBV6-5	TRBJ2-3	CASSSGLARDTQYF	TGTGCCAGCAGTAGCGGACTAGCGCGAGATACGCAGTATTTT
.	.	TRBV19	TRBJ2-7	CASSRLDSPGFYEQYF	TGTGCCAGTAGCAGATTGGACAGCCCCGGGTTTTACGAGCAGTACTTC